This T cell receptor (beta chain) was profiled in a study of early T cells in non-severe SARS-CoV-2 infection (dated by TCRdb to the early 2020s). A note on the overall study: TCR sequencing used bulk RNA from unsorted whole blood, so alpha and beta chains could not be paired.

The research as a whole found: VDJdb matching was skewed toward anti-spike CD8 responses and likely underestimated virus-specific expansions, missing private and CD4 specificities.

A case-control design nested within a healthcare worker cohort in London, UK, was used, with weekly nasopharyngeal swab PCR tests and blood sampling performed. Healthcare workers were enrolled in the week of the UK lockdown, from 23 to 31 March 2020, and were followed every week for up to 16 weeks. Via the germline V gene, CDR1 is SGHRS and CDR2 YFSETQ. The trim is 1 base for V and 2 bases for J, with a gap of 4 bases between the germline ends. Measured from the cysteine to the phenylalanine, the CDR3 is 12 residues long. Only the CDR3 region is kept as DNA, spanning 36 bases read in frame from base 1. There are a few counts of this clonotype. It has no known antigen specificity. The sample holds no much larger clone one base away, and base qualities are not on file. The library was built by means of 5' RACE. Sequencing was carried out with a NextSeq 500. In the TCR library protocol, unique molecular identifiers were attached to individual cDNA molecules to correct for PCR bias and sequencing error. TCR alpha and beta chains were both sequenced, and the abundances of alpha and beta sequences in each sample were closely correlated with each other. The paper's processing steps were these. Decombinator V4 was used to annotate TCR sequences for V gene, J gene and CDR3. TCRs were defined as expanded if a significant change between any two time points was detected under a Poisson model with p below 0.0001. TCR abundances were normalised to the total number of TCRs sequenced per sample and were expressed as counts per million. TRAV1-2 paired with TRAJ12, TRAJ20 or TRAJ33 defined MAIT TCRs, while TRAV10 paired with TRAJ18 defined iNKT TCRs. VDJdb, accessed 1 November 2021, was searched for CMV, EBV and SARS-CoV-2 annotated TCRs, excluding TCRs annotated for multiple antigens. The raw public reads went through TCRdb reprocessing: fastp at Q25, MiXCR clone calling, in-frame beta chains kept. Every distinct CDR3 protein forms one entry, paired with its most common genes and DNA. The authors' filters were not applied to this entry. This sample is represented by about 64,000 distinct CDR3 sequences; roughly 13% of them were singletons. About 1.3% of the sample is taken by the ten largest.

The sequences come from whole blood, collected at baseline. This receptor was taken from an adult who was a healthcare worker with PCR-confirmed SARS-CoV-2 infection or an uninfected control (not recorded which). The rearranged chain carries TRBV5-1 and TRBJ2-7; the D gene identity is not certain. The CDR3 reads as follows: CASSLPPYEQYF. The nucleotides are TGCGCCAGCAGCTTGCCCCCCTACGAGCAGTACTTC.